The T cell receptor beta chain under discussion was sequenced for a study of cytomegalovirus exposure and HLA in healthy donors. Primers: 60 Vbeta forward and 13 Jbeta reverse. This table comes from immunoSEQ multiplex PCR, and its TCRdb copy is limited to in-frame clones, with some not included. Counted here are roughly 140,000 clones, roughly 80% occurring once; the ten biggest clones make up over 0.95%. There are 15 residues in the CDR3. Germline V CDR1 and CDR2: MDHEN, SYDVKM. The V end was cut by 1 base, the J end by 1 base, with 10 bases between. V is TRBV28 and J is TRBJ1-2; a weak D match, TRBD1 (5 bases). Sequenced sample: PBMCs. This receptor was identified in a female donor in good health and CMV-seronegative. CDR3 sequence: CASSLSGGGNYGYTF. CDR3 DNA sequence: TGTGCCAGCAGTTTATCGGGGGGGGGTAACTATGGCTACACCTTC.